This TCR beta chain stems from a study of cytomegalovirus exposure and HLA in healthy donors. Sequencing was performed with immunoSEQ multiplex PCR; in TCRdb, only in-frame clones are kept and a portion is missing. The table includes about 200,000 clones, approximately 87% detected once. While the first cohort had around 700 subjects, the donors belonged to the separate validation cohort of over a hundred subjects. V was cut by 5 bases and J by 1 base, with 6 bases left in between. The germline V gene encodes CDR1 SGHRS and CDR2 YFSETQ. The CDR3 contains 12 residues. Findings and limits, study-wide: In a later analysis, first-cohort TCR clusters were found to tend to co-occur in the 100 to 150 validation repertoires. Many donors carried some public TCRs, although rarity characterized most TCR sequences. The study recorded 150 to 200 TCR beta chains that were cytomegalovirus-associated.

In the case of this clone: Its matching antigen is unknown.

This receptor was taken from a woman younger than 30 in good health and CMV-seronegative. The genes are TRBV5-1 and TRBJ1-1; D is ambiguous. Sequenced sample: PBMCs. Here the CDR3 DNA reads TGCGCCAGCAGGGATAAGAACACTGAAGCTTTCTTT. It codes for CASRDKNTEAFF. Variable domain in full (rest from reference TRBV5-1 and TRBJ1-1): KAGVTQTPRYLIKTRGQQVTLSCSPISGHRSVSWYQQTPGQGLQFLFEYFSETQRNKGNFPGRFSGRQFSNSRSEMNVSTLELGDSALYLCASRDKNTEAFFGQGTRLTVV.